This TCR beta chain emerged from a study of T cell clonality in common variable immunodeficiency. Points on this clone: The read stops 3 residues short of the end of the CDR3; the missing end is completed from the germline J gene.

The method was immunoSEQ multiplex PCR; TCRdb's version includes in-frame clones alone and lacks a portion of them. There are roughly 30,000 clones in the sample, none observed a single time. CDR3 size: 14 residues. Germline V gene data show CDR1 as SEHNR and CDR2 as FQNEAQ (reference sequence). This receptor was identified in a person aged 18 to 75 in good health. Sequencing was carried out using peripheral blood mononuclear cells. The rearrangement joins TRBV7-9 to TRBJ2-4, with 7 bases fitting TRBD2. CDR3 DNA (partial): TGTGCCAGCAGCTTAGTTGACCAGCGGGGAGGT. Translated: CASSLVDQRGG. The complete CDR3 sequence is CASSLVDQRGGQYF.